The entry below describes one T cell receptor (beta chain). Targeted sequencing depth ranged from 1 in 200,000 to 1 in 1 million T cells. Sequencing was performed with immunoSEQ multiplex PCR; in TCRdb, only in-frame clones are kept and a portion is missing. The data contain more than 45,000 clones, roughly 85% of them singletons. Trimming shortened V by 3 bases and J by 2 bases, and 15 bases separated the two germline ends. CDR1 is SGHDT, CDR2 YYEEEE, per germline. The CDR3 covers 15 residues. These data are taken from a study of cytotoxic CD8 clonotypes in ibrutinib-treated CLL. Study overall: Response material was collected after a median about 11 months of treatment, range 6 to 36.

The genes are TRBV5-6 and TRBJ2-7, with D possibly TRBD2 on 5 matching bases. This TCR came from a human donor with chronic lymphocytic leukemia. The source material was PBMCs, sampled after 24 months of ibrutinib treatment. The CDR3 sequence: CASSSASGFAYEQYF. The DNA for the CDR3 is TGTGCCAGCAGCTCCGCCTCGGGATTTGCCTACGAGCAGTACTTC.